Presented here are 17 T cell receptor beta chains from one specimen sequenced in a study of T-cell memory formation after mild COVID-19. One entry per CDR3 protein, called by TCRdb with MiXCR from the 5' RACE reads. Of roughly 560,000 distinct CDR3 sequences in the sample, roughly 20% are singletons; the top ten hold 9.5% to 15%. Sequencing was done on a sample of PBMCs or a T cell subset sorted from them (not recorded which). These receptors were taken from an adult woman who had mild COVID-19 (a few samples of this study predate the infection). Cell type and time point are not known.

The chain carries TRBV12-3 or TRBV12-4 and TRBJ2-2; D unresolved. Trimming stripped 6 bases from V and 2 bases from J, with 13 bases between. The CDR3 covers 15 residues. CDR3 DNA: TGTGCCAGCAGGTCCCAAGCGATCAACACCGGGGAGCTGTTTTTT. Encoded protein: CASRSQAINTGELFF.

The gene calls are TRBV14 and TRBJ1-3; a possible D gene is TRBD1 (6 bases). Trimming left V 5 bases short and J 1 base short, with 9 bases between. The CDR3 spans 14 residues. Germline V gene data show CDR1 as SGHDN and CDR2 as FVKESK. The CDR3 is CASSKGGSGNTIYF. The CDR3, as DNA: TGTGCCAGCAGCAAAGGGGGATCTGGAAACACCATATATTTT. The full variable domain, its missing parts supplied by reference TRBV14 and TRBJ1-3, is EAGVTQFPSHSVIEKGQTVTLRCDPISGHDNLYWYRRVMGKEIKFLLHFVKESKQDESGMPNNRFLAERTGGTYSTLKVQPAELEDSGVYFCASSKGGSGNTIYFGEGSWLTVV.

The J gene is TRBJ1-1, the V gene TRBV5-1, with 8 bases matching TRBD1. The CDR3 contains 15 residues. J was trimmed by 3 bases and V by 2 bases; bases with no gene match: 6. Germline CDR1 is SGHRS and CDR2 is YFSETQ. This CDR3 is CASSLRQGTDTEAFF. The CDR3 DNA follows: TGCGCCAGCAGCTTAAGACAGGGGACAGACACTGAAGCTTTCTTT. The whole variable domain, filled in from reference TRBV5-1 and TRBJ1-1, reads KAGVTQTPRYLIKTRGQQVTLSCSPISGHRSVSWYQQTPGQGLQFLFEYFSETQRNKGNFPGRFSGRQFSNSRSEMNVSTLELGDSALYLCASSLRQGTDTEAFFGQGTRLTVV.

The CDR3: CASSYVTSGDTEAFF. CDR3 sequence (DNA): TGTGCCAGCAGTTATGTGACCTCCGGGGACACTGAAGCTTTCTTT. This chain joins TRBV6-5 and TRBJ1-1; D unresolved. Trimming left V 3 bases short and J 3 bases short, with 14 bases between. The germline gives CDR1 MNHEY, CDR2 SVGAGI. This CDR3 region has 15 residues.

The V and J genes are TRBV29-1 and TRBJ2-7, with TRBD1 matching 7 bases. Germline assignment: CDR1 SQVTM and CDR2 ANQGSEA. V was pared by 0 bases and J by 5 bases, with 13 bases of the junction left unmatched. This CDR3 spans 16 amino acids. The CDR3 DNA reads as TGCAGCGTTGAAGAACAGGGGAGTGGGGGCAGGGACGAGCAGTACTTC. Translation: CSVEEQGSGGRDEQYF.

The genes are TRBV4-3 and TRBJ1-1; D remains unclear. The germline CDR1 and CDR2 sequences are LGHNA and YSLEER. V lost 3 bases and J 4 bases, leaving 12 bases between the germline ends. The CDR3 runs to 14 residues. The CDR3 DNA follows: TGCGCCAGCAGCCACGGCCGGTCGGGCACTGAAGCTTTCTTT. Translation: CASSHGRSGTEAFF.

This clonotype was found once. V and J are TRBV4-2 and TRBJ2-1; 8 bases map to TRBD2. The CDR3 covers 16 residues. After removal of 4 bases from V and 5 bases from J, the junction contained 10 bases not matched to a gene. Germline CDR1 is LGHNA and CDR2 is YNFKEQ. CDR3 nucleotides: TGTGCCAGCAGCCGAACCGGGGGGGAGTCGAACAATGAGCAGTTCTTC. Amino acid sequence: CASSRTGGESNNEQFF.

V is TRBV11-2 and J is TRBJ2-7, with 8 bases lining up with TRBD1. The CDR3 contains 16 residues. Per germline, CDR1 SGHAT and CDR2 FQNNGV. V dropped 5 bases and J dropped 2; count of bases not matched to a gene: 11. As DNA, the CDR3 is TGTGCCAGCAGCCCCCTGCCAGGGGGCAATCCCTACGAGCAGTACTTC. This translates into CASSPLPGGNPYEQYF.

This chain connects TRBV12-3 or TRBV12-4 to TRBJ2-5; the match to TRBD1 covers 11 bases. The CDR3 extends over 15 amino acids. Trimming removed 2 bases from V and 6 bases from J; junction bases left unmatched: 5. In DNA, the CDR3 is TGTGCCAGCAGTTTATTGGGGACAGGGGGGAAGACCCAGTACTTC. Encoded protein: CASSLLGTGGKTQYF.

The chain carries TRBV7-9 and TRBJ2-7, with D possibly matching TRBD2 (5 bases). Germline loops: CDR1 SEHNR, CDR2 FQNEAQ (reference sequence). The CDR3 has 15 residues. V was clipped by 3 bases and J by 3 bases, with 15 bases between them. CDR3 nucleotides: TGTGCCAGCAGCTTCCAGGAGGCAATCGGCTACGAGCAGTACTTC. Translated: CASSFQEAIGYEQYF.

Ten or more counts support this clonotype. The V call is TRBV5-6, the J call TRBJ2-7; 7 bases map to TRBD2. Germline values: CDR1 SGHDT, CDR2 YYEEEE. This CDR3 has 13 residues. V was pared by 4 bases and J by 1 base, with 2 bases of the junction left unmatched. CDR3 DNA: TGTGCCAGCAGCATGGGACTATCCTACGAGCAGTACTTC. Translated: CASSMGLSYEQYF.

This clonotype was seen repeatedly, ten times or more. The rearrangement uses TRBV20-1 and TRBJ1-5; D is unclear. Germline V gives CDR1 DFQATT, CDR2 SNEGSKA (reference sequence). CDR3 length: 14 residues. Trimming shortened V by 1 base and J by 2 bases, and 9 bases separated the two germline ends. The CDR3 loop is CSARVSGGNQPQHF. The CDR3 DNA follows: TGCAGTGCTAGAGTTTCGGGCGGCAATCAGCCCCAGCATTTT.

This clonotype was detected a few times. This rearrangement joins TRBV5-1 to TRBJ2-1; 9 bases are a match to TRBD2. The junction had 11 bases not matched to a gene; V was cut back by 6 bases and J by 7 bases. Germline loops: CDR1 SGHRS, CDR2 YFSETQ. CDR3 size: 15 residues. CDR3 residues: CASTHLASGTNEQFF. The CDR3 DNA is TGCGCCAGCACCCACTTGGCTAGCGGGACGAATGAGCAGTTCTTC.

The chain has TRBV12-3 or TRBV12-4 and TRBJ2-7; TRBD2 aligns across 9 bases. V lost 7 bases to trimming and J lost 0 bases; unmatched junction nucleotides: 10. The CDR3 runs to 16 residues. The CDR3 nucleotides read TGTGCCAGCACCGCCAGGGGGGGACTAGCCTCCTACGAGCAGTACTTC. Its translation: CASTARGGLASYEQYF.

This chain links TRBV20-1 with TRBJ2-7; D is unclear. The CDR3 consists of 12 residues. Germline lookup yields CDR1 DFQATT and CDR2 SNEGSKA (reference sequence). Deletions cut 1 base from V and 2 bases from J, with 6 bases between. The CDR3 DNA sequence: TGCAGTGCTAGAGGACTCACCTACGAGCAGTACTTC. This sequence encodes CSARGLTYEQYF.

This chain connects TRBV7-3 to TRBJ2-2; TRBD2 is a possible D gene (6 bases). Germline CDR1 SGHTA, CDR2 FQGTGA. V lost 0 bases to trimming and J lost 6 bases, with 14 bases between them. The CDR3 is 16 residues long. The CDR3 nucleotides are TGTGCCAGCAGCTTAACGCGGGGTCGAGGGGCCGGGGAGCTGTTTTTT. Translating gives CASSLTRGRGAGELFF.

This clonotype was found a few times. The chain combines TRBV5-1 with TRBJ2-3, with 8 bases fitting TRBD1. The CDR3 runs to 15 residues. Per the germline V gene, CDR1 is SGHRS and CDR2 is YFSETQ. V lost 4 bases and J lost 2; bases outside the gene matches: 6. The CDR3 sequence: CASSPGQGFTDTQYF. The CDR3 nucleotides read TGCGCCAGCAGCCCTGGACAGGGCTTCACAGATACGCAGTATTTT.